This T cell receptor beta chain was observed in a study of cytomegalovirus exposure and HLA in healthy donors. It was healthy bone marrow donors who served as donors. The PCR used 60 Vbeta and 13 Jbeta primers. Repertoires were generated with immunoSEQ multiplex PCR, while TCRdb's copy carries only in-frame clones and drops some. The profile shows around 300,000 clones, around two thirds of them singletons. The CDR3 has 17 residues. V lost 4 bases to trimming and J lost 0 bases, with 16 bases between them. Germline V lookup: CDR1 MGHRA, CDR2 YSYEKL. The sample was PBMCs. The clonotype comes from a female donor in good health and CMV-seronegative. V usage is TRBV4-1 and J usage is TRBJ2-1, with a weak D call TRBD2 (6 bases). CDR3 nucleotide sequence: TGCGCCAGCAGCCCAGTGGAGGGCCGCAGCTCCTACAATGAGCAGTTCTTC. This encodes CASSPVEGRSSYNEQFF.